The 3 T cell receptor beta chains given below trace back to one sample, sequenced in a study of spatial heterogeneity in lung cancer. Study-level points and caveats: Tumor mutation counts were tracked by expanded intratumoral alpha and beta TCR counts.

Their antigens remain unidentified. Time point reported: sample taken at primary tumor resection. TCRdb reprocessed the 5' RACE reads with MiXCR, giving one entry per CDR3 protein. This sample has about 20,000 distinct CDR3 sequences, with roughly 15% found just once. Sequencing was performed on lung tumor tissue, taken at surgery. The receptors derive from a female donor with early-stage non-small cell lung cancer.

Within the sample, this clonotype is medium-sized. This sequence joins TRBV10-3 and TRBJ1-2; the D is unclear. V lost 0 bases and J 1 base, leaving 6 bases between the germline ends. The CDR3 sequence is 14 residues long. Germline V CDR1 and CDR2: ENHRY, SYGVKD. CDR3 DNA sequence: TGTGCCATCAGTGAGTCGGGGAGTAACTATGGCTACACCTTC. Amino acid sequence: CAISESGSNYGYTF.

Here the CDR3 reads CASSPAGTGENEQFF. CDR3 in DNA: TGTGCCAGCTCACCTGCCGGGACAGGGGAGAATGAGCAGTTCTTC. The chain recombines TRBV18 with TRBJ2-1, with 10 bases lining up with TRBD1. Looked up from germline, CDR1 is KGHSH and CDR2 is LQKENI. After removal of 3 bases from V and 7 bases from J, the junction contained 6 bases not matched to a gene. This CDR3 spans 15 amino acids.

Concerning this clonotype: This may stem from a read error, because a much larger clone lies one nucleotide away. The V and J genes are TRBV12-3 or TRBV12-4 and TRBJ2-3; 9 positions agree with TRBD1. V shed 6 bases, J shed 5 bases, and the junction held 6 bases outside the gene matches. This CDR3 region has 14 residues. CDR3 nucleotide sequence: TGTGCCAGCAGCTGCATGACAGGGGGAGATACGCAGTATTTT. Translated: CASSCMTGGDTQYF.